The clone carrying this TCR beta chain was found many times. Antigen: not known. The source of the sample is a study of identical twins' blood T cells. Study results and limitations: Twins shared more top CDR3 clonotypes than unrelated donors did.

TCRdb redid the calling of the 5' RACE reads with MiXCR, one entry per CDR3 protein. The table lists 350,000 to 450,000 distinct CDR3 sequences, more than 25% of them singletons. CDR3 size: 15 residues. Germline CDR1 reads SGHTA; CDR2 reads FQGNSA. The ends were cut back, 0 bases at V and 2 bases at J, with 8 bases in the middle. Donors were six healthy women in three monozygous twin pairs. This chain links TRBV7-2 with TRBJ2-1; perhaps TRBD2 as D (6 bases). This receptor was identified in a woman between 18 and 50 years old in good health. The sample was PBMCs. CDR3 region: CASSLAGRTYNEQFF. The CDR3 nucleotides read TGTGCCAGCAGCTTAGCCGGGAGAACCTACAATGAGCAGTTCTTC.